This T cell receptor beta chain was retrieved from a study of blood T cell repertoires in COVID-19. Turning to the study itself: There were acute and convalescent COVID-19 samples, and they came from the United States, Italy and Spain. Sources were T cells, B-cell-depleted T cells, or PBMCs; the material itself was cDNA or gDNA.

Authors' analysis steps: Amplified reference gene primers provided the basis for estimating nucleated cell counts. Sequenced by immunoSEQ multiplex PCR; TCRdb stores in-frame clones only, minus some. V and J calls and clone size come straight from that table; D and trimming were deduced from the DNA. The table shows 200,000 to 250,000 clones, with about four fifths occurring only once. The germline CDR1 and CDR2 sequences are SGHRS and YFSETQ. CDR3 size: 14 residues. V lost 3 bases to trimming and J lost 5 bases, with 14 bases between them. The specimen sequenced was peripheral blood. The rearrangement uses TRBV5-1 and TRBJ1-2; D may be TRBD1 (5 bases). This receptor was obtained from a man younger than 45 who had recovered from COVID-19. CDR3 nucleotides: TGCGCCAGCAGCTCGGGACTCTGGGAGTATGGCTACACCTTC. It is translated as CASSSGLWEYGYTF.